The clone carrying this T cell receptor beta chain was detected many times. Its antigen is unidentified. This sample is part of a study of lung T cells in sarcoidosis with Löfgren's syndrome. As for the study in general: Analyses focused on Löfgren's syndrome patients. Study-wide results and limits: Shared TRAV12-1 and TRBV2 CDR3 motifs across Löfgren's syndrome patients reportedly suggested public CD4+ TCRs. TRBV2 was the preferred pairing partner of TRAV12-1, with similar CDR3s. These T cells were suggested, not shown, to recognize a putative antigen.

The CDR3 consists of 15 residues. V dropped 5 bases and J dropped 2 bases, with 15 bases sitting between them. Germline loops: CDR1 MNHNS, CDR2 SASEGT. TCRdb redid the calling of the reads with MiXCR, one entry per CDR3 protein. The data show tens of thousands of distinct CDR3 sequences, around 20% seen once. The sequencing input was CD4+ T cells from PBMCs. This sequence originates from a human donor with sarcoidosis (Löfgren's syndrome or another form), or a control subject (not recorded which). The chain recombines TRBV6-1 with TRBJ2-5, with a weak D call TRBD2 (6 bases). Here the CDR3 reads CASSSDPGRQETQYF. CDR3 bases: TGTGCCAGCAGTTCCGATCCGGGGAGGCAAGAGACCCAGTACTTC.